The 12 T cell receptor beta chains listed next were all sequenced from one sample in a study of cytomegalovirus exposure and HLA in healthy donors. Amplification used 60 Vbeta primers and 13 Jbeta primers. Sequencing used immunoSEQ multiplex PCR; TCRdb keeps in-frame clones, though not all of them. This table holds more than 90,000 clones, over 70% found once. Sequencing used PBMCs. The receptors were gathered from a woman aged 50 to 65 in good health and CMV-seropositive.

J is TRBJ2-2 and V is TRBV19, with D possibly matching TRBD1 (5 bases). V gave up 5 bases and J gave up 3 bases, with 10 bases separating them. Germline V gives CDR1 LNHDA, CDR2 SQIVND (reference sequence). This CDR3 has 14 amino acids. DNA for the CDR3: TGTGCCAGTAGTGGTCAGGGTTACACCGGGGAGCTGTTTTTT. This encodes CASSGQGYTGELFF.

The chain carries TRBV6-5 and TRBJ1-5, with TRBD1 identical over 9 bases. In germline, CDR1 is MNHEY, CDR2 SVGAGI. This CDR3 spans 14 amino acids. Trimming at V came to 5 bases and at J to 5 bases, leaving 4 bases not matched to a gene. The DNA for the CDR3 is TGTGCCAGCAGTCTACGACAGGGGGATCAGCCCCAGCATTTT. It yields the protein CASSLRQGDQPQHF.

This chain uses TRBV6-5 with TRBJ1-2; D is possibly TRBD1 (5 bases). Germline CDR1 and CDR2: MNHEY and SVGAGI. The CDR3 runs to 13 residues. V dropped 0 bases and J dropped 8 bases, with 10 bases sitting between them. The CDR3 loop is CASSYSAGQGYTF. The DNA for the CDR3 is TGTGCCAGCAGTTACTCGGCAGGGCAAGGCTACACCTTC.

This clone was observed a handful of times. The genes are TRBV4-1 and TRBJ2-1, with 8 nucleotides matching TRBD1. The CDR3 runs to 17 residues. With 3 bases clipped from V and 1 base from J, the junction kept 8 bases outside the gene matches. Per germline, CDR1 MGHRA and CDR2 YSYEKL. The CDR3 here is CASSHSTGTGSYNEQFF. DNA for the CDR3: TGCGCCAGCAGCCATAGTACAGGGACAGGTTCCTACAATGAGCAGTTCTTC.

Worth noting for this clone: One end of the junction is discordant with germline, which a read error may explain. In nucleotides, the CDR3 is TGTGCCAGTAGCCCAGGGCGGGGGACCTCTGGAAACACCATGTATTTT. It yields the protein CASSPGRGTSGNTMYF. The rearrangement joins TRBV19 to TRBJ1-3, with a possible D match to TRBD1 (5 bases). In germline, CDR1 is LNHDA, CDR2 SQIVND (reference sequence). The CDR3 consists of 16 residues.

This chain joins TRBV29-1 and TRBJ1-2; the match to TRBD1 covers 12 bases. The CDR3 spans 13 residues. V dropped 6 bases and J dropped 6; count of bases not matched to a gene: 5. Per germline, CDR1 SQVTM and CDR2 ANQGSEA. The CDR3 reads CSVGTGGADGYTF. The CDR3 coding sequence is TGCAGCGTCGGGACAGGGGGCGCAGATGGCTACACCTTC.

V is TRBV18 and J is TRBJ1-2; 7 nucleotides match TRBD1. J was trimmed by 6 bases and V by 4 bases; bases with no gene match: 5. The CDR3 sequence is 13 residues long. Per germline, CDR1 KGHSH and CDR2 LQKENI. The CDR3 protein is CASSRDRDHGYTF. The CDR3 nucleotides are TGTGCCAGCTCACGTGACAGGGACCATGGCTACACCTTC.

In this sample, this clone turned up once. This chain connects TRBV7-7 to TRBJ2-3, with 9 bases matching TRBD1. The V gene's germline CDR1 is SSHAT and CDR2 FNYEAQ (reference sequence). This CDR3 is 15 amino acids long. Trimming removed 5 bases from V and 0 bases from J; junction bases left unmatched: 3. CDR3 amino acids: CASSTGTGSTDTQYF. CDR3 nucleotides: TGTGCCAGCAGCACCGGGACAGGGAGCACAGATACGCAGTATTTT.

The chain recombines TRBV29-1 with TRBJ1-1; D is ambiguous. The CDR3 has 13 amino acids. Germline V gene data show CDR1 as SQVTM and CDR2 as ANQGSEA. Trimming removed 2 bases at V and 0 bases at J, with 7 bases between. DNA of the CDR3: TGCAGCGTTGAATGGCCTCTGAACACTGAAGCTTTCTTT. It encodes CSVEWPLNTEAFF. Together with reference TRBV29-1 and TRBJ1-1, the CDR3 gives the full variable domain: SAVISQKPSRDICQRGTSLTIQCQVDSQVTMMFWYRQQPGQSLTLIATANQGSEATYESGFVIDKFPISRPNLTFSTLTVSNMSPEDSSIYLCSVEWPLNTEAFFGQGTRLTVV.

The V call is TRBV19, the J call TRBJ2-7; TRBD1 is a possible D gene (6 bases). With 4 bases removed from V and 3 bases from J, the gap between germline ends came to 19 bases. Germline CDR1 and CDR2: LNHDA and SQIVND (reference sequence). This CDR3 has 16 amino acids. The CDR3 is CASSSKGSGTIYEQYF. CDR3 DNA: TGTGCCAGTAGTAGTAAGGGTTCCGGGACAATCTACGAGCAGTACTTC.

The chain couples TRBV7-9 to TRBJ1-1; D uncertain. The CDR3 runs 14 residues. Germline V CDR1 and CDR2: SEHNR, FQNEAQ (reference sequence). V was clipped by 2 bases and J by 1 base, with 8 bases between them. The CDR3 spells CASSLIPTNTEAFF. The CDR3 DNA is TGTGCCAGCAGCTTAATTCCTACGAACACTGAAGCTTTCTTT.

V is TRBV19 and J is TRBJ1-1, with D uncertain. The CDR3 runs to 16 residues. Germline V CDR1 and CDR2: LNHDA, SQIVND (reference sequence). V shed 6 bases and J shed 1 base, with 18 bases lying between them. CDR3 DNA: TGTGCCAGTAGCCCCTCCTATCCCCTCCCGAACACTGAAGCTTTCTTT. This gives the protein CASSPSYPLPNTEAFF. Supplemented by reference TRBV19 and TRBJ1-1, the full variable domain reads DGGITQSPKYLFRKEGQNVTLSCEQNLNHDAMYWYRQDPGQGLRLIYYSQIVNDFQKGDIAEGYSVSREKKESFPLTVTSAQKNPTAFYLCASSPSYPLPNTEAFFGQGTRLTVV.